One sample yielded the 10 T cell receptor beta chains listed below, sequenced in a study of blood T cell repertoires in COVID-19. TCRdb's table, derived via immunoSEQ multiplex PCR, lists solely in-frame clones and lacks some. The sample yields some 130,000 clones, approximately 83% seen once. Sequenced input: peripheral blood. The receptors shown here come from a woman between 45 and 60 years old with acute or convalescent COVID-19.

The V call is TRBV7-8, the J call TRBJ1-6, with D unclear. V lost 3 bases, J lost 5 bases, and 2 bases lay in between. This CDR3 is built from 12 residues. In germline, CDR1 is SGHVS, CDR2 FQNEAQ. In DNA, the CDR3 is TGTGCCAGCAGCTTCAATAATTCACCCCTCCACTTT. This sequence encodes CASSFNNSPLHF.

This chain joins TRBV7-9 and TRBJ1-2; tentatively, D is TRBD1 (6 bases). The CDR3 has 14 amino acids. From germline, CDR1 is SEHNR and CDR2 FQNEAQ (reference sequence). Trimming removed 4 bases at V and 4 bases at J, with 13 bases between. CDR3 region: CASSSTGHTYGYTF. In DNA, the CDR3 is TGTGCCAGCAGCTCCACGGGACATACCTATGGCTACACCTTC.

DNA for the CDR3: TGTGCTATCCGGGACAAAGACACGACTAATGAAAAACTGTTTTTT. Protein sequence: CAIRDKDTTNEKLFF. The chain carries TRBV5-8 and TRBJ1-4, with D possibly being TRBD1 (6 bases). The V gene's germline CDR1 is SGHTS and CDR2 YDEGEE. There are 15 residues in the CDR3. The full variable domain, in which reference TRBV5-8 and TRBJ1-4 provide the parts outside the CDR3, is EAGVTQSPTHLIKTRGQQATLRCSPISGHTSVYWYQQALGLGLQFLLWYDEGEERNRGNFPPRFSGRQFPNYSSELNVNALELEDSALYLCAIRDKDTTNEKLFFGSGTQLSVL.

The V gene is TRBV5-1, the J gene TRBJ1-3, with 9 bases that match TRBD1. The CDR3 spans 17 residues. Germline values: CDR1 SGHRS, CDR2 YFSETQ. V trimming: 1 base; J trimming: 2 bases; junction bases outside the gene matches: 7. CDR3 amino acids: CASSLTGTGLAGNTIYF. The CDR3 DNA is TGCGCCAGCAGCTTGACTGGGACAGGGCTAGCTGGAAACACCATATATTTT.

For the CDR3, the DNA is TGCAGCGTTAAATTCTCGGCAGGCATTAACTACGAGCAGTACTTC. The encoded protein is CSVKFSAGINYEQYF. This chain joins TRBV29-1 and TRBJ2-7; D uncertain. V was cut by 5 bases and J by 3 bases, with 20 bases left in between. CDR3 size: 15 residues. The germline V gene encodes CDR1 SQVTM and CDR2 ANQGSEA.

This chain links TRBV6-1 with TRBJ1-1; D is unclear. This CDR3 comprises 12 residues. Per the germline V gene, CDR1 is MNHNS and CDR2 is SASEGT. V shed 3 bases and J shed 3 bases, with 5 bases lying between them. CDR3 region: CASSDSYTEAFF. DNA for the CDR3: TGTGCCAGCAGTGACAGTTACACTGAAGCTTTCTTT.

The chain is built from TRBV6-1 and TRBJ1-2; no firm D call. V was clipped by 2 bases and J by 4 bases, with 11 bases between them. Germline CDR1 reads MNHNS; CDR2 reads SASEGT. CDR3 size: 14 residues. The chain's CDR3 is CASSEYEAAYGYTF. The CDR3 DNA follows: TGTGCCAGCAGTGAATATGAGGCAGCCTATGGCTACACCTTC.

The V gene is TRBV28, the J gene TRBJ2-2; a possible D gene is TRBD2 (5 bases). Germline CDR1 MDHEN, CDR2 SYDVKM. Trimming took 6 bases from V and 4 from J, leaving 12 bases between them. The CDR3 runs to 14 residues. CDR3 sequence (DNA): TGTGCCAGCAGAGACCAAGGGAGCACCGGGGAGCTGTTTTTT. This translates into CASRDQGSTGELFF.

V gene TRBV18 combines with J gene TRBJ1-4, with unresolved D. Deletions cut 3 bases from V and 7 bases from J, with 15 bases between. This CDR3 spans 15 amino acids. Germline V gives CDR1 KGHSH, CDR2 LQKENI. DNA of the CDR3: TGTGCCAGCTCACCTAAGAGGGAAGGTGGTGAAAAACTGTTTTTT. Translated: CASSPKREGGEKLFF.

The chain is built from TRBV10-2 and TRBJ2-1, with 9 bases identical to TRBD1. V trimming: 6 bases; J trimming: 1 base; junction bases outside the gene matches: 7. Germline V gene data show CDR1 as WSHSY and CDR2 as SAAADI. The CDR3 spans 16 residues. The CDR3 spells CASSLLGQGSYNEQFF. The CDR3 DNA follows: TGCGCCAGCAGCCTGTTAGGACAGGGGTCCTACAATGAGCAGTTCTTC.